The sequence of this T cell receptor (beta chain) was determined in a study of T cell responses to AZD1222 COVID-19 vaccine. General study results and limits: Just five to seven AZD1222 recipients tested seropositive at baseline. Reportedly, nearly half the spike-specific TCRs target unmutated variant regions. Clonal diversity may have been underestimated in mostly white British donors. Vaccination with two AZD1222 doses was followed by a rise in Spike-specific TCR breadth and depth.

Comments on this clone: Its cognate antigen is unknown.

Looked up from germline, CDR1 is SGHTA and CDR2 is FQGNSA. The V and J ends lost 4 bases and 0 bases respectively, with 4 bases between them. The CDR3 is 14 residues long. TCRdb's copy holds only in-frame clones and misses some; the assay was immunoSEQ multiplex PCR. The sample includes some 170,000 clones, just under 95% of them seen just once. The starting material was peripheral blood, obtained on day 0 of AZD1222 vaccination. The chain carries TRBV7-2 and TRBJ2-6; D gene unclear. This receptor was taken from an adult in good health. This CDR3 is CASSYTSGANVLTF. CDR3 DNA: TGTGCCAGCAGCTATACCTCTGGGGCCAACGTCCTGACTTTC.